A selection of T cell receptor beta chains follows, all from one sample in a study of blood T cell repertoires in COVID-19. The method was immunoSEQ multiplex PCR; TCRdb's version includes in-frame clones alone and lacks a portion of them. Of some 56,000 clones in the sample, about four fifths were seen once. The source material was peripheral blood. Receptors originate from a woman over 75 with active or convalescent COVID-19. CDR3s include the opening cysteine and the closing phenylalanine or tryptophan. Each record gives: V gene, D gene, clone size, J gene, CDR3 DNA, CDR3 protein. The D gene is left open where the match is weak. Not every row has a clone size; where given, it reads once, few, many or a size class.

>TRBV14|TRBD1|-|TRBJ2-5
TGTGCCAGCAGGCGCGGACAGGGGGTGACGGAGACCCAGTACTTC
CASRRGQGVTETQYF
>TRBV5-4|TRBD2|-|TRBJ2-4
TGTGCCAGCAGCGGAGCGGGGGGGCCCCAAGCCAAAAACATTCAGTACTTC
CASSGAGGPQAKNIQYF
>TRBV15|-|-|TRBJ1-6
TGTGCCACCAGCCTTTATAATTCACCCCTCCACTTT
CATSLYNSPLHF
>TRBV2|-|-|TRBJ1-5
TGTGCCAGCAGTGATAAGGGGCTGAGCAATCAGCCCCAGCATTTT
CASSDKGLSNQPQHF
>TRBV28|-|-|TRBJ1-2
TGTGCCAGCAGTGACTATGGGGGGACCGATGGCTACACCTTC
CASSDYGGTDGYTF
>TRBV5-1|-|-|TRBJ2-3
TGCGCCAGCAGCTTGGGGGCTATCACAGATACGCAGTATTTT
CASSLGAITDTQYF
>TRBV7-2|-|-|TRBJ2-5
TGTGCCAGCAGCTTGGCGGGACTCAGGGAAGAGACCCAGTACTTC
CASSLAGLREETQYF
>TRBV5-4|-|once|TRBJ2-3
TGTGCCAGCACCAATCCCCCGACACTAGATACGCAGTATTTT
CASTNPPTLDTQYF
>TRBV5-1|-|few|TRBJ1-6
TGCGCCAGCGCAGAGACGGGGTATAATTCACCCCTCCACTTT
CASAETGYNSPLHF
>TRBV3-1/TRBV3-2|TRBD1|-|TRBJ1-6
TGTGCCAGCAGCCAACCCTCCGGGACAGGGGCTTCACCCCTCCACTTT
CASSQPSGTGASPLHF
>TRBV5-1|-|-|TRBJ1-1
TGCGCCAGCAGCTTGGAATCGTATTCTGAAGCTTTCTTT
CASSLESYSEAFF
>TRBV6-5|TRBD1|-|TRBJ1-1
TGTGCCAGCAGACAGACAGGGTTCAACACTGAAGCTTTCTTT
CASRQTGFNTEAFF
>TRBV12-3/TRBV12-4|-|-|TRBJ1-1
TGTGCCAGCAGTCCGTTCCTGAACACTGAAGCTTTCTTT
CASSPFLNTEAFF
>TRBV7-2|-|-|TRBJ1-5
TGTGCCAGCAGCCCGGACATTTTCAATCAGCCCCAGCATTTT
CASSPDIFNQPQHF
>TRBV4-1|TRBD1|few|TRBJ1-5
TGCGCCAGCAGCCAGGGACAGGCCTACAATCAGCCCCAGCATTTT
CASSQGQAYNQPQHF
>TRBV4-3|TRBD2|few|TRBJ2-7
TGCGCCAGCAGCCAAGATTTGAAGCGGGGCGCGGGATCCTACGAGCAGTACTTC
CASSQDLKRGAGSYEQYF
>TRBV5-1|-|-|TRBJ2-2
TGCGCCAGCAGCTTTACAGGCCAGAACACCGGGGAGCTGTTTTTT
CASSFTGQNTGELFF
>TRBV28|-|once|TRBJ2-5
TGTGCCAGCAGCCGGGGGTACCAAGAGACCCAGTACTTC
CASSRGYQETQYF
>TRBV5-4|TRBD1|-|TRBJ1-2
TGTGCCAGCAGCCTAGACAGGGAGCCCTATGGCTACACCTTC
CASSLDREPYGYTF
>TRBV5-1|TRBD1|-|TRBJ2-7
TGCGCCAGCAGCTTGGGTACAGGGGCTGACTACGAGCAGTACTTC
CASSLGTGADYEQYF
>TRBV11-2|-|once|TRBJ1-1
TGTGCCAGCAGCTTAGCACCAAGGGGCACTGAAGCTTTCTTT
CASSLAPRGTEAFF
>TRBV7-9|-|-|TRBJ2-7
TGTGCCAGCGGAGGAGGGTCCTACGAGCAGTACTTC
CASGGGSYEQYF
>TRBV7-9|-|-|TRBJ2-3
TGTGCCAGCAGCTCCCGGGACTTCTCAGATACGCAGTATTTT
CASSSRDFSDTQYF
>TRBV5-4|TRBD2|-|TRBJ2-2
TGTGCCAGCAGCACGCCGGGGGGGATCGGGGAGCTGTTTTTT
CASSTPGGIGELFF
>TRBV10-3|-|once|TRBJ2-1
TGTGCCATCAGTGAGGGGAGCCCCCGGCAGTTCTTC
CAISEGSPRQFF
>TRBV6-1|-|-|TRBJ1-1
TGTGCCAGCAGTGAATTAAGGCAGGGCTCCGCTTTCTTT
CASSELRQGSAFF
>TRBV5-1|-|once|TRBJ2-5
TGCGCCAGCAGCTCAGGCCGGACAACACAAGAGACCCAGTACTTC
CASSSGRTTQETQYF
>TRBV7-2|TRBD2|-|TRBJ2-3
TGTGCCAGCAGCTTAGGGAGCGGGGGGTTGGACACAGATACGCAGTATTTT
CASSLGSGGLDTDTQYF
>TRBV6-5|TRBD1|-|TRBJ2-7
TGTGCCAGCAGTTCTAAGGGGGCCTCCTACGAGCAGTACTTC
CASSSKGASYEQYF
>TRBV18|TRBD1|-|TRBJ2-1
TGTGCCAGCTCACCTCCGCAGGGGGCTGGGGACAATGAGCAGTTCTTC
CASSPPQGAGDNEQFF
>TRBV5-1|-|-|TRBJ2-5
TGTCCCTGCTTGGGTTGTTGGGGGGGCCCCCGCCACGGAGAGACCCAGTACTTC
CPCLGCWGGPRHGETQYF
>TRBV21-1|-|-|TRBJ2-1
TGTGCCAGCAGCAAAGCGGACATCCACAATGAGCAGTTCTTC
CASSKADIHNEQFF
>TRBV2|TRBD1|-|TRBJ1-2
TGTGCCAGCAGTGTGGACAGGTGGATGGGTGGCTACACCTTC
CASSVDRWMGGYTF
>TRBV5-1|TRBD1|-|TRBJ2-5
TGCGCCAGCAGCAGGACAGGGGGCGCAGGGGCCGAGACCCAGTACTTC
CASSRTGGAGAETQYF
>TRBV5-5|-|-|TRBJ2-2
TGTGCCAGCAGGTGGGAGGTTAACACCGGGGAGCTGTTTTTT
CASRWEVNTGELFF
>TRBV4-2|-|-|TRBJ1-2
TGTGCCAGCAGCCAACCTTCGGGGGGCGGCTATGGCTACACCTTC
CASSQPSGGGYGYTF
>TRBV20-1|TRBD2|-|TRBJ2-3
TGCAGTGCTAGTAGCGGGGGGGCTTATACGCAGTATTTT
CSASSGGAYTQYF
>TRBV29-1|-|-|TRBJ1-1
TGCAGCGTTGACATCATGAACACTGAAGCTTTCTTT
CSVDIMNTEAFF
>TRBV5-4|-|-|TRBJ2-1
TGTGCCAGCAGCTTGGACTATAATGAGCAGTTCTTC
CASSLDYNEQFF
>TRBV6-5|-|-|TRBJ1-1
TGTGCCAGCAGCCTTGACAGGAAATATGAAGCTTTCTTT
CASSLDRKYEAFF
>TRBV4-1|TRBD1|-|TRBJ1-2
TGCGCCAGCAGCCACCGACAGGGGGAGTATGGCTACACCTTC
CASSHRQGEYGYTF
>TRBV18|-|-|TRBJ2-7
TGTGCCAGCTCACCATGGGCAGCATCCTACGAGCAGTACTTC
CASSPWAASYEQYF
>TRBV9|-|-|TRBJ1-2
TGTGCCAGCAGCGAAACAGGGACCCCCTCCTATGGCTACACCTTC
CASSETGTPSYGYTF
>TRBV28|TRBD2|-|TRBJ2-7
TGTGCCAGCAGTTTGTTCGGGAGCGGGGGGGCCCACGAGCAGTACTTC
CASSLFGSGGAHEQYF
>TRBV11-2|-|-|TRBJ2-1
TGTGCCAGCAGCGAAGGGGATATCACCGCAAACTACAATGAGCAGTTCTTC
CASSEGDITANYNEQFF
>TRBV4-3|-|-|TRBJ2-3
TGCGCCAGCAGCCAGCCCCCGTACAGGGCGAGGGATACGCAGTATTTT
CASSQPPYRARDTQYF
>TRBV6-5|-|-|TRBJ2-7
TGTGCCAGCAGTTACGCAGGGTACGAGCAGTACTTC
CASSYAGYEQYF
>TRBV9|TRBD1|-|TRBJ2-7
TGTGCCAGCAGCCCCCGCCCAGGCAGGGGGAATTCCTACGAGCAGTACTTC
CASSPRPGRGNSYEQYF
>TRBV6-5|-|-|TRBJ1-1
TGTGCCAGCAGTTACGCGGGGGGGGCAGGGGCTTTCTTT
CASSYAGGAGAFF
>TRBV27|TRBD1|-|TRBJ1-6
TGTGCCAGCAGTCCGCACCGGGACAGTTATAATTCACCCCTCCACTTT
CASSPHRDSYNSPLHF
>TRBV19|-|-|TRBJ2-3
TGTGCCAGTCGCGCCGCGGGGCGCACCATGGGGGATACGCAGTATTTT
CASRAAGRTMGDTQYF